These 4 T cell receptor beta chains were sequenced from one sample in a study of T cell responses to AZD1222 COVID-19 vaccine. The method was immunoSEQ multiplex PCR; TCRdb's version includes in-frame clones alone and lacks a portion of them. The sample contains about 160,000 clones, 80% to 90% of which appear only once. Here the sequenced sample was peripheral blood, taken on day 0 of AZD1222 vaccination. The receptor source for this set is an adult in good health.

The rearrangement links TRBV9 to TRBJ2-2, with D possibly being TRBD1 or TRBD2 (5 bases each). V was clipped by 2 bases and J by 0 bases, with 8 bases between them. Looked up from germline, CDR1 is SGDLS and CDR2 is YYNGEE. The CDR3 is made up of 15 amino acids. The chain's CDR3 is CASSVRGTNTGELFF. The CDR3 region has the DNA TGTGCCAGCAGCGTGAGGGGCACGAACACCGGGGAGCTGTTTTTT.

This clone was counted only a few times. The J gene is TRBJ2-7, the V gene TRBV30; D unclear. This CDR3 contains 13 residues. Trimming took 2 bases from V and 0 from J, leaving 8 bases between them. Germline loops: CDR1 GTSNPN, CDR2 SVGIG (reference sequence). CDR3 amino acids: CAWSWISSYEQYF. CDR3 DNA sequence: TGTGCCTGGAGTTGGATAAGCTCCTACGAGCAGTACTTC.

This sequence joins TRBV4-2 and TRBJ2-6, with no clear D. Trimming left V 4 bases short and J 0 bases short, with 10 bases between. Germline-derived CDR1 and CDR2 are LGHNA and YNFKEQ. This CDR3 has 16 residues. CDR3 amino acids: CASSRSRNSGANVLTF. The CDR3, as DNA: TGTGCCAGCAGCCGGAGCCGGAACTCTGGGGCCAACGTCCTGACTTTC.

This clone was detected a few times. This chain joins TRBV5-5 and TRBJ2-7; D is perhaps TRBD1 (6 bases). Deletions cut 7 bases from V and 6 bases from J, with 23 bases between. Germline CDR1 SGHKS, CDR2 YYEKEE (reference sequence). The length of the CDR3 is 15 residues. The CDR3 nucleotides are TGTGCCAGCTCCCGAGGGCAGGGGATTTTTCGCGAGCAGTACTTC. Residues: CASSRGQGIFREQYF.